These T cell receptor beta chains were read from a single sample in a study of blood T cell repertoires in COVID-19. Generated by immunoSEQ multiplex PCR, the TCRdb table keeps only in-frame clones and is missing some. Of some 40,000 clones listed, about 92% are singletons. Source material: peripheral blood. All receptors come from a man aged 45-60 years with COVID-19, enrolled during active disease. Each CDR3 is given with its conserved first and last residue. A D gene is named only where the DNA matches it firmly. Some rows mark clone size as missing; the rest say once, few, many or name a class of expanded clone.

TRBD1 TRBJ2-3 . TRBV28 CASSLQGASTDTQYF TGTGCCAGCAGTTTACAGGGGGCAAGCACAGATACGCAGTATTTT
. TRBJ1-5 once TRBV2 CASSDTGTLRPQHF TGTGCCAGCAGTGATACCGGGACACTCCGGCCCCAGCATTTT
TRBD1 TRBJ1-4 . TRBV19 CASSMTGGDEKLFF TGTGCCAGTAGTATGACAGGGGGCGATGAAAAACTGTTTTTT
TRBD1 TRBJ1-3 . TRBV15 CATSRLQGNPGNTIYF TGTGCCACCAGCAGACTACAGGGGAATCCTGGAAACACCATATATTTT
TRBD1 TRBJ1-2 . TRBV5-4 CASSLVSGGYGYTF TGTGCCAGCAGCTTGGTGTCAGGGGGTTATGGCTACACCTTC
TRBD2 TRBJ2-2 . TRBV4-2 CASSPRLAPNTGELFF TGTGCCAGCAGCCCGAGACTAGCGCCGAACACCGGGGAGCTGTTTTTT
TRBD1 TRBJ1-1 . TRBV7-9 CASRPGQGARTEAFF TGTGCCAGCAGACCAGGACAGGGGGCGCGCACTGAAGCTTTCTTT
TRBD2 TRBJ2-3 . TRBV28 CASSLRTSGRVGDTQYF TGTGCCAGCAGTTTACGGACTAGCGGGAGGGTTGGAGATACGCAGTATTTT
. TRBJ2-5 . TRBV14 CASSQGGGQETQYF TGTGCCAGCAGCCAAGGAGGAGGTCAAGAGACCCAGTACTTC
. TRBJ1-1 . TRBV15 CATSRVVQSGTEAFF TGTGCCACCAGCAGAGTAGTCCAGTCGGGGACTGAAGCTTTCTTT
. TRBJ2-5 . TRBV30 CAWSAKQVLEETQYF TGTGCCTGGAGTGCAAAACAGGTCTTAGAAGAGACCCAGTACTTC
. TRBJ2-2 . TRBV19 CASSTPGSRLGELFF TGTGCCAGTAGTACCCCCGGGAGTAGATTAGGGGAGCTGTTTTTT
. TRBJ1-5 . TRBV20-1 CSASSSLHQPQHF TGCAGTGCTAGTTCGTCCCTCCATCAGCCCCAGCATTTT
TRBD1 TRBJ2-7 . TRBV2 CASGRDRRPYEQYF TGTGCCAGCGGCCGGGACAGGAGGCCCTACGAGCAGTACTTC
TRBD2 TRBJ2-1 . TRBV6-6 CASSGTSGSNEQFF TGTGCCAGCAGTGGGACTAGCGGGAGCAATGAGCAGTTCTTC
TRBD1 TRBJ1-2 . TRBV25-1 CASSDPGQGANYGYTF TGTGCCAGCAGTGACCCTGGACAGGGAGCTAACTATGGCTACACCTTC
TRBD2 TRBJ2-5 . TRBV10-2 CASRGTRWETQYF TGCGCCAGCCGCGGGACTAGATGGGAGACCCAGTACTTC
. TRBJ2-2 . TRBV6-5 CASSQQGRGTGELFF TGTGCCAGCAGTCAACAGGGTCGGGGCACCGGGGAGCTGTTTTTT
TRBD1 TRBJ1-2 . TRBV4-1 CASSQDVSLGTGGGYTF TGCGCCAGCAGCCAAGATGTGAGCCTCGGGACAGGGGGCGGCTACACCTTC
. TRBJ2-7 . TRBV7-2 CASSLASRYEQYF TGTGCCAGCAGCTTAGCGTCTCGCTACGAGCAGTACTTC
TRBD2 TRBJ2-5 . TRBV7-2 CASSPWTSGRTETQYF TGTGCCAGCAGCCCGTGGACTAGCGGGAGGACAGAGACCCAGTACTTC
. TRBJ2-7 . TRBV3-1/TRBV3-2 CASSQAGNAYEQYF TGTGCCAGCAGCCAAGCGGGGAACGCCTACGAGCAGTACTTC
TRBD2 TRBJ2-5 . TRBV28 CASRTTGLASGSLFVKTQYF TGTGCCAGCAGAACGACAGGGCTAGCTAGCGGGAGCTTGTTCGTAAAGACCCAGTACTTC
. TRBJ1-1 once TRBV12-3/TRBV12-4 CASSPLQRLEAFF TGTGCCAGCAGCCCATTACAGCGGTTGGAAGCTTTCTTT
. TRBJ1-4 . TRBV24-1 CATRSGITEKLFF TGTGCCACGCGCTCAGGGATAACCGAAAAACTGTTTTTT
. TRBJ1-6 . TRBV6-1 CASSESVNSPLHF TGTGCCAGCAGTGAATCTGTGAATTCACCCCTCCACTTT
. TRBJ2-1 . TRBV9 CASSSGGLNEQFF TGTGCCAGCAGCTCAGGCGGGCTCAATGAGCAGTTCTTC
TRBD1 TRBJ1-1 . TRBV29-1 CSVGVRGTENTEAFF TGCAGCGTTGGGGTGCGTGGGACAGAGAACACTGAAGCTTTCTTT
. TRBJ1-1 . TRBV2 CASSRGLNTEAFF TGTGCCAGCAGTCGGGGATTGAACACTGAAGCTTTCTTT
. TRBJ1-1 . TRBV6-2/TRBV6-3 CASSNIWTEAFF TGTGCCAGCAGTAACATTTGGACTGAAGCTTTCTTT
TRBD1 TRBJ1-5 . TRBV6-2/TRBV6-3 CASSAGQGVSRPQHF TGTGCCAGCAGCGCGGGACAGGGGGTGTCCAGGCCCCAGCATTTT
. TRBJ2-2 . TRBV15 CATAGTSNTGELFF TGTGCCACTGCCGGGACTTCTAACACCGGGGAGCTGTTTTTT
. TRBJ1-5 . TRBV24-1 CATSETGISQPQHF TGTGCCACCAGTGAAACAGGGATTAGTCAGCCCCAGCATTTT
TRBD1 TRBJ1-2 . TRBV5-5 CASSPRTGVGYGYTF TGTGCCAGCAGCCCGAGGACAGGGGTTGGCTATGGCTACACCTTC